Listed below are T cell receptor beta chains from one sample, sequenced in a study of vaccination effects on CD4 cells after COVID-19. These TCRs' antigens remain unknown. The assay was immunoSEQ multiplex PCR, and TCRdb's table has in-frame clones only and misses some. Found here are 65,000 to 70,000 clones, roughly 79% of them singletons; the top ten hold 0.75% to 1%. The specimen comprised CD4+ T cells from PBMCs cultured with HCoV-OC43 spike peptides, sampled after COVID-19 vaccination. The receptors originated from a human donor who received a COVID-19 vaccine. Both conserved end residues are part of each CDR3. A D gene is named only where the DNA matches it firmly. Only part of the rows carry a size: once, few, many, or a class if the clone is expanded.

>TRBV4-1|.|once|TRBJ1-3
CASQRGVSGNTIYF
TGCGCCAGCCAGAGAGGGGTTTCGGGAAACACCATATATTTT
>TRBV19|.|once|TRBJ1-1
CASTAWGGQNTEAFF
TGTGCCAGTACCGCCTGGGGGGGGCAGAACACTGAAGCTTTCTTT
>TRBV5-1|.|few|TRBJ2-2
CASSLNRPTGELFF
TGCGCCAGCAGCTTGAACAGACCCACCGGGGAGCTGTTTTTT
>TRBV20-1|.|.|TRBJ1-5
CSASRQGPFGEPQHF
TGCAGTGCTAGTCGGCAGGGGCCCTTCGGGGAGCCCCAGCATTTT
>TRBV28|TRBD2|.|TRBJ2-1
CASSRTSGGFNEQFF
TGTGCCAGCAGTAGAACTAGCGGGGGGTTCAATGAGCAGTTCTTC
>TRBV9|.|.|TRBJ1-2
CASSATGTTDAYTF
TGTGCCAGCAGCGCGACAGGTACCACCGACGCGTACACCTTC
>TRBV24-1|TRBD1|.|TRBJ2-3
CATSEQGSTDTQYF
TGTGCCACCAGTGAACAGGGGAGCACAGATACGCAGTATTTT
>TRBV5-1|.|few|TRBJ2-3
CASSLEVAGTDTQYF
TGCGCCAGCAGCTTGGAGGTGGCTGGTACAGATACGCAGTATTTT
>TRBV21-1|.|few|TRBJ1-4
CASSKEADEKLFF
TGTGCCAGCAGCAAAGAGGCGGATGAAAAACTGTTTTTT
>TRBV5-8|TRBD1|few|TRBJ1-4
CASSLTTGVNEKLFF
TGTGCCAGCAGCCTAACGACAGGGGTTAATGAAAAACTGTTTTTT
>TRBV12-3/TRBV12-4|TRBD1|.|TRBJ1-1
CARGTGISTEAFF
TGTGCCAGGGGGACAGGGATATCCACTGAAGCTTTCTTT
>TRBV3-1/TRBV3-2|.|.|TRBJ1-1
CASSQEGITEAFF
TGTGCCAGCAGCCAAGAAGGGATCACTGAAGCTTTCTTT
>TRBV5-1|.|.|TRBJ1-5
CASSYDSRNQPQHF
TGCGCCAGCAGCTATGACAGCCGTAATCAGCCCCAGCATTTT
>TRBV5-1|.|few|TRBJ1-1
CASDGPEAFF
TGCGCCAGCGACGGACCTGAAGCTTTCTTT
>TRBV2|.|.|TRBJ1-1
CASSLQGSATEAFF
TGTGCCAGCAGCCTACAGGGATCAGCCACTGAAGCTTTCTTT
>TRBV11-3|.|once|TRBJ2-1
CASSLDSGQYNEQFF
TGTGCCAGCAGCTTAGATTCCGGACAGTACAATGAGCAGTTCTTC
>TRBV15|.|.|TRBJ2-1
CATSRQVNNEQFF
TGTGCCACCAGCCGACAGGTAAACAATGAGCAGTTCTTC
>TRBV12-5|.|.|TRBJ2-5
CASGLKVTRVGETQYF
TGTGCTAGTGGTTTGAAAGTTACCAGGGTAGGAGAGACCCAGTACTTC
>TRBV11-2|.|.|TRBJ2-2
CASSPRPPQGPTGELFF
TGTGCCAGCAGCCCCCGCCCCCCACAGGGTCCCACCGGGGAGCTGTTTTTT
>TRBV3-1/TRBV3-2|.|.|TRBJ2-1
CASSQESGQRPSYNEQFF
TGTGCCAGCAGCCAAGAGAGCGGGCAGCGCCCCTCCTACAATGAGCAGTTCTTC
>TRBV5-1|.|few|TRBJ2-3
CASSLVVLTDTQYF
TGCGCCAGCAGCTTGGTGGTCCTTACAGATACGCAGTATTTT
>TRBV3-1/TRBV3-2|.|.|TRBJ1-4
CASSQVFLGEKLFF
TGTGCCAGCAGCCAAGTTTTCTTAGGTGAAAAACTGTTTTTT
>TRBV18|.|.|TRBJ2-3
CASSPELTDTQYF
TGTGCCAGCTCACCCGAACTCACAGATACGCAGTATTTT
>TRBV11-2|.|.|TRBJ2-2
CASSWLGANTGELFF
TGTGCCAGCAGCTGGTTGGGGGCGAACACCGGGGAGCTGTTTTTT
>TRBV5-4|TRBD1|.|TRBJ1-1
CASSRTGGGTEAFF
TGTGCCAGCAGCAGAACAGGGGGTGGGACTGAAGCTTTCTTT
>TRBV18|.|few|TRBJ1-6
CASGGANSPLHF
TGTGCCAGCGGGGGGGCAAATTCACCCCTCCACTTT
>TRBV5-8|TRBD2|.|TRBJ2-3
CASPWLAGGPSTDTQYF
TGTGCCAGCCCTTGGCTAGCGGGGGGACCTAGCACAGATACGCAGTATTTT
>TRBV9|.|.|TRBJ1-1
CASSVVEDSAVMNTEAFF
TGTGCCAGCAGCGTAGTTGAGGACAGCGCAGTTATGAACACTGAAGCTTTCTTT
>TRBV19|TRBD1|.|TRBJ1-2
CASSIAGTGPYGYTF
TGTGCCAGTAGTATAGCCGGGACAGGGCCCTATGGCTACACCTTC
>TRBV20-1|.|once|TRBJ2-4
CSATDRPSAKNIQYF
TGCAGTGCTACTGATAGACCTTCGGCCAAAAACATTCAGTACTTC
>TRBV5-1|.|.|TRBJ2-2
CASSLVTGSNTGELFF
TGCGCCAGCAGCTTGGTTACGGGCTCGAACACCGGGGAGCTGTTTTTT
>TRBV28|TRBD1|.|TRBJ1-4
CASSLGVDRVLGKLFF
TGTGCCAGCAGTTTAGGGGTTGACAGGGTATTGGGAAAACTGTTTTTT
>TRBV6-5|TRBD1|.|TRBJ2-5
CASRPDRGQETQYF
TGTGCCAGCAGACCCGACAGGGGCCAAGAGACCCAGTACTTC
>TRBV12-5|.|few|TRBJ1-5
CASSRETRNQPQHF
TGTGCTAGTTCTAGGGAAACGAGAAATCAGCCCCAGCATTTT
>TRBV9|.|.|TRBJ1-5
CASSDRDSNQPQHF
TGTGCCAGCAGCGACCGGGACAGCAATCAGCCCCAGCATTTT
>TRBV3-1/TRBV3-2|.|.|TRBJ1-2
CASSQGPTDHYGYTF
TGTGCCAGCAGCCAGGGCCCCACAGATCACTATGGCTACACCTTC
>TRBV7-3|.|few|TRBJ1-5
CASSLIGGQPQHF
TGTGCCAGCAGCTTAATCGGTGGTCAGCCCCAGCATTTT
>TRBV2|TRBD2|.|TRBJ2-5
CASGSGLAGGQETQYF
TGTGCCAGCGGGTCGGGACTAGCGGGGGGCCAAGAGACCCAGTACTTC
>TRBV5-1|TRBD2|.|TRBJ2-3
CASSSGTSGYTDTQYF
TGCGCCAGCAGCTCGGGGACTAGCGGCTACACAGATACGCAGTATTTT
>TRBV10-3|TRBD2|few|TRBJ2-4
CATQGSGDIQYF
TGTGCCACTCAGGGTAGCGGGGACATTCAGTACTTC
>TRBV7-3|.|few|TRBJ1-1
CASSPSGYTEAFF
TGTGCCAGCAGCCCCTCGGGGTACACTGAAGCTTTCTTT
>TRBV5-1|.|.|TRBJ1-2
CASSLGVQPWNGYTF
TGCGCCAGCAGCTTGGGGGTACAGCCTTGGAATGGCTACACCTTC
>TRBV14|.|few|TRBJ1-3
CASSQDRKGVRDIGNTIYF
TGTGCCAGCAGCCAAGATCGCAAGGGGGTTAGAGACATTGGAAACACCATATATTTT
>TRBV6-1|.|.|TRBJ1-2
CASSEGLRGYTF
TGTGCCAGCAGTGAAGGCTTGAGGGGCTACACCTTC
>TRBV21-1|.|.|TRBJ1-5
CASSNGTGVQPQHF
TGTGCCAGCAGCAATGGGACAGGGGTTCAGCCCCAGCATTTT
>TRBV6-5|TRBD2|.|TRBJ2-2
CASSYSGGSGTGELFF
TGTGCCAGCAGTTACTCGGGAGGGTCGGGCACCGGGGAGCTGTTTTTT
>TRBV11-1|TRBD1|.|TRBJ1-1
CASSVGTGATEAFF
TGTGCCAGCAGCGTCGGGACAGGCGCCACTGAAGCTTTCTTT